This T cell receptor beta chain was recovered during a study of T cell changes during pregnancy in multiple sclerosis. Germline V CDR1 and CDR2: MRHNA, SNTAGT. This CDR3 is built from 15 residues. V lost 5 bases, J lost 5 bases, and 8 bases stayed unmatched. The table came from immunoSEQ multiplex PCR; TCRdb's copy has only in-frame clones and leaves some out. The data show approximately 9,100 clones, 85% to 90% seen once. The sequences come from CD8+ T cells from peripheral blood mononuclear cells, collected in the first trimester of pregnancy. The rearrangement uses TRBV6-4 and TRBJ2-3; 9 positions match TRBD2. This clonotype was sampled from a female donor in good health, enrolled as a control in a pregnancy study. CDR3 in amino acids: CASSPQAGGVDTQYF. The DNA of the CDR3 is TGTGCCAGCAGTCCACAGGCGGGAGGGGTAGATACGCAGTATTTT.